These 3 T cell receptor beta chains originate from one sample sequenced in a study of cytomegalovirus exposure and HLA in healthy donors. A multiplex PCR was run with 60 Vbeta primers and 13 Jbeta primers. Method: immunoSEQ multiplex PCR; TCRdb's copy keeps in-frame clones and lacks some. The table includes under 250,000 clones, roughly 83% detected once. The sequencing sample was made of PBMCs. The receptor source for this set is a boy younger than 10 in good health and CMV-seronegative.

This chain connects TRBV5-1 to TRBJ1-2; D remains ambiguous. This CDR3 contains 14 residues. Germline CDR1 and CDR2: SGHRS and YFSETQ. The ends were cut back, 1 base at V and 4 bases at J, with 11 bases in the middle. CDR3 in DNA: TGCGCCAGCAGCTTGTCCGGGAACCTCTATGGCTACACCTTC. Amino acid sequence: CASSLSGNLYGYTF.

This rearrangement joins TRBV19 to TRBJ2-7, with 8 nucleotides matching TRBD2. Germline-derived CDR1 and CDR2 are LNHDA and SQIVND (reference sequence). CDR3 length: 14 residues. After removal of 5 bases from V and 2 bases from J, the junction contained 5 bases not matched to a gene. Here the CDR3 DNA reads TGTGCCAGTAGTTCAAGCGGGAGTGCCTACGAGCAGTACTTC. Translation gives CASSSSGSAYEQYF.

J is TRBJ1-2 and V is TRBV19, with 7 positions matching TRBD1. The CDR3 extends over 16 amino acids. Germline CDR1 is LNHDA and CDR2 is SQIVND (reference sequence). The ends lost 1 base at V and 12 bases at J; junction bases unmatched: 17. The CDR3 nucleotides read TGTGCCAGTAGTATAGCCTGGGACAGCCGAAATACCTTGGACACCTTC. Amino acids: CASSIAWDSRNTLDTF.